The clone carrying this T cell receptor (beta chain) has just a few counts. The V gene end was trimmed by 6 bases and the J gene end by 4 bases; junction bases not matched to a gene: 12. The CDR3 length is 16 residues. Germline-derived CDR1 and CDR2 are MNHNY and SVGAGI (reference sequence). In the original analysis: Quantification of nucleated cells was approximated via reference gene primer amplification. Only in-frame clones appear in the TCRdb table, and some are missing; sequencing was by immunoSEQ multiplex PCR. The V and J calls and clone size were taken over from that table, and D and trimming were inferred from the DNA. This table has roughly 200,000 clones, more than 75% appearing once. These data come from a study of blood T cell repertoires in COVID-19.

The clonotype was recovered from a man older than 75 with acute or convalescent COVID-19. Sequenced sample: peripheral blood. V usage is TRBV6-6 and J usage is TRBJ2-1, with 7 bases matching TRBD1. The CDR3 spells CASRARKQGLYNEQFF. CDR3 DNA sequence: TGTGCCAGCAGGGCGCGGAAACAGGGGCTTTACAATGAGCAGTTCTTC.